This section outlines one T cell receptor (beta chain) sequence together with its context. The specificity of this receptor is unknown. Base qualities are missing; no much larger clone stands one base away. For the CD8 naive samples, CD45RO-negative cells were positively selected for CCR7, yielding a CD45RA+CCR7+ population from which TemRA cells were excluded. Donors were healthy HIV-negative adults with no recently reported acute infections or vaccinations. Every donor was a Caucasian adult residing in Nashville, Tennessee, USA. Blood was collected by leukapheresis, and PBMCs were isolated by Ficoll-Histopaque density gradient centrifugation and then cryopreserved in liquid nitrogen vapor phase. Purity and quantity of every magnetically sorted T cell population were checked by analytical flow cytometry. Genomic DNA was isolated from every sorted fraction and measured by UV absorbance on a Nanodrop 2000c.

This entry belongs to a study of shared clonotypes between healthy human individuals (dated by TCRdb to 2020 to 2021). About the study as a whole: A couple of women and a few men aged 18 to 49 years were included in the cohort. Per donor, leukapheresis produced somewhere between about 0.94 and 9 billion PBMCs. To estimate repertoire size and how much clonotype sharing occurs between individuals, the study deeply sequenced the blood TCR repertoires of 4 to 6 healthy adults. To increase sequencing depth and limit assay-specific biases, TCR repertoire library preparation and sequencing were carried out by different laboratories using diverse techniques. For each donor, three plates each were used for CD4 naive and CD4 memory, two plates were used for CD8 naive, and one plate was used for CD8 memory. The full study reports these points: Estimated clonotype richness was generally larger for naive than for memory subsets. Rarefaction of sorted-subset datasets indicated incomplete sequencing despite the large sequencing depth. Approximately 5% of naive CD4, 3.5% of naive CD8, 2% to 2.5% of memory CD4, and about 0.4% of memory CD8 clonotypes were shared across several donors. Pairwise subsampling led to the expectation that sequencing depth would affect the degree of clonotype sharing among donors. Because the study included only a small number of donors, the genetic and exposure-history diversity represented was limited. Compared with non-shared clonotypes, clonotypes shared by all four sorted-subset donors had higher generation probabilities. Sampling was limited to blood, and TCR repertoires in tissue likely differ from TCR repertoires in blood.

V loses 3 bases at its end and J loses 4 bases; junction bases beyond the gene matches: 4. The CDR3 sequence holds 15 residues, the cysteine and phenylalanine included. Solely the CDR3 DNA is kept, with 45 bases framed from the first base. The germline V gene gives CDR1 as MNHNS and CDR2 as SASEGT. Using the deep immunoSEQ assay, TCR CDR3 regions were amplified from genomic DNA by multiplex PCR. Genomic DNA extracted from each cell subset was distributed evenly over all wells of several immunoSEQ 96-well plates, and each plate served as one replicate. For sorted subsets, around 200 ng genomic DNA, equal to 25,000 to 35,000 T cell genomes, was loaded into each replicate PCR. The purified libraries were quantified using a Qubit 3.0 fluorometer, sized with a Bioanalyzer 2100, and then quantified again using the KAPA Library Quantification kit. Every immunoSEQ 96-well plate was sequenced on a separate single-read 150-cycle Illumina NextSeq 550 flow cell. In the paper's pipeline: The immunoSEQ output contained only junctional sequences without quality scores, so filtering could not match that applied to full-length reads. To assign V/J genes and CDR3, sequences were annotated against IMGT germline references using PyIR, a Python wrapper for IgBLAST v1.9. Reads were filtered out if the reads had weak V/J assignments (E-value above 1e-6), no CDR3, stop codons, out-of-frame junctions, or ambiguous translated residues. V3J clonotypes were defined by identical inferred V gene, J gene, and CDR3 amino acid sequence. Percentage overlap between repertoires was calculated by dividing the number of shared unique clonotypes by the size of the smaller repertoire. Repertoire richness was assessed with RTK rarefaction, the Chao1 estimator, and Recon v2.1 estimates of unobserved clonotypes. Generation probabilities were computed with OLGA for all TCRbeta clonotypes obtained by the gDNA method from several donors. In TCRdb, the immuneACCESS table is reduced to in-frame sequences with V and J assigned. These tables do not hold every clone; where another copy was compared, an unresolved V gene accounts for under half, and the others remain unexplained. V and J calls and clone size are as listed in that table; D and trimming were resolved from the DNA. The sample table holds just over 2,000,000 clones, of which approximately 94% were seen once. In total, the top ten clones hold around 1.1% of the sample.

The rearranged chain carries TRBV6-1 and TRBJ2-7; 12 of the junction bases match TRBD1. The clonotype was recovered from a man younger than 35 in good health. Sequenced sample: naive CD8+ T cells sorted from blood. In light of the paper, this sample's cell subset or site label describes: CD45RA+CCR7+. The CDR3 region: CASSDGTGGSYEQYF. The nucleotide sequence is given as TGTGCCAGCAGTGATGGGACAGGGGGCTCGTACGAGCAGTACTTC.